This is a list of T cell receptor beta chains from one sample in a study of regulatory T cells in long-lasting Graves disease. One entry per CDR3 protein, called by TCRdb with MiXCR from the multiplex PCR reads. Of under 400,000 distinct CDR3 sequences listed, 16% are singletons. The data also belong to a second study, concerning T cells in Graves' hyperthyroidism and ophthalmopathy.

Here the sequenced sample was peripheral blood mononuclear cells (PBMCs), taken at new diagnosis, from a patient treated with antithyroid drugs. Receptors were obtained from a man in his forties or fifties with Graves disease. The CDR3 runs from the conserved cysteine through the conserved F or W. D genes are given only for firm matches. Clone size appears in some rows only: once, few, many, or a class for an expanded clone.

>TRBJ2-3|TRBV2|many|NA
CASRLDTDTQYF
TGTGCCAGCCGACTAGACACAGATACGCAGTATTTT
>TRBJ1-5|TRBV7-9|many|TRBD1
CASSLGVDRGSNQPQHF
TGTGCCAGCAGCTTAGGGGTAGACAGGGGTAGCAATCAGCCCCAGCATTTT
>TRBJ2-7|TRBV6-2/TRBV6-3|many|TRBD2
CASSHAGRDGTYEQYF
TGTGCCAGCAGCCACGCTGGGAGGGACGGTACCTACGAGCAGTACTTC
>TRBJ1-5|TRBV12-3/TRBV12-4|NA|NA
CASTWGINQPQHF
TGTGCCAGCACCTGGGGCATAAATCAGCCCCAGCATTTT
>TRBJ2-7|TRBV29-1|many|TRBD1
CSVIGQGTDRGEQYF
TGCAGCGTTATTGGCCAGGGGACAGACAGGGGCGAGCAGTACTTC
>TRBJ1-2|TRBV5-1|few|NA
CASSPYNPLDSLVGYTF
TGCGCCAGCAGCCCCTATAACCCGTTGGACAGTCTGGTTGGCTACACCTTC
>TRBJ1-4|TRBV27|NA|NA
CASSLSRDKNEKLFF
TGTGCCAGCAGTTTATCGAGGGACAAGAATGAAAAACTGTTTTTT
>TRBJ2-7|TRBV27|many|NA
CASRAPNGRAGYEQYF
TGTGCCAGCAGGGCCCCAAATGGACGGGCGGGTTACGAGCAGTACTTC
>TRBJ2-4|TRBV7-2|many|NA
CASSLGHTKNIQYF
TGTGCCAGCAGCTTGGGACACACCAAAAACATTCAGTACTTC
>TRBJ2-2|TRBV20-1|NA|TRBD2
CSAEAGGRGTGELFF
TGCAGTGCGGAGGCGGGGGGGCGGGGAACCGGGGAGCTGTTTTTT
>TRBJ2-3|TRBV2|many|NA
CASILGATDTQYF
NA
>TRBJ2-7|TRBV6-5|many|NA
CASSWAGGGSYEQYF
TGTGCCAGCAGTTGGGCAGGGGGGGGGTCCTACGAGCAGTACTTC
>TRBJ2-2|TRBV19|few|TRBD2
CASKTFIPGLAGGTNTGELFF
TGTGCCAGTAAAACCTTTATTCCGGGACTAGCGGGGGGAACGAACACCGGGGAGCTGTTTTTT
>TRBJ1-5|TRBV4-3|many|NA
CASSQGVNQPQHF
TGCGCCAGCAGCCAAGGGGTTAATCAGCCCCAGCATTTT
>TRBJ1-1|TRBV5-5|NA|TRBD1
CASSSTGGPTEAFF
TGTGCCAGCAGCTCCACAGGGGGCCCCACTGAAGCTTTCTTT
>TRBJ1-2|TRBV28|many|NA
CASSATGTYGYTF
TGTGCCAGCAGCGCGACAGGTACCTATGGCTACACCTTC
>TRBJ2-7|TRBV18|few|NA
CASSPVSTLGGEQYF
TGTGCCAGCTCACCGGTTAGCACACTGGGAGGCGAGCAGTACTTC
>TRBJ1-2|TRBV19|NA|NA
CASKARDTPPDGYTF
TGTGCCAGTAAAGCCCGGGATACACCTCCGGATGGCTACACCTTC
>TRBJ1-1|TRBV29-1|many|TRBD1
CSVVRGGRGKSEAFF
TGCAGCGTTGTAAGGGGGGGCAGGGGGAAATCTGAAGCTTTCTTT
>TRBJ1-6|TRBV10-3|few|NA
CAIAGYGNSPLHF
TGTGCCATCGCGGGATATGGTAATTCACCCCTCCACTTT
>TRBJ1-3|TRBV27|many|NA
CASSLGPSGNTIYF
TGTGCCAGCAGTCTGGGACCCTCTGGAAACACCATATATTTT
>TRBJ2-2|TRBV6-5|once|NA
CASSSDSTGELFF
TGTGCCAGCAGTTCGGACAGCACCGGGGAGCTGTTTTTT
>TRBJ2-1|TRBV3-1|many|NA
CASSQRDVYNEQFF
TGTGCCAGCAGCCAACGGGACGTCTACAATGAGCAGTTCTTC
>TRBJ2-7|TRBV28|many|NA
CASGAGSYEQYF
TGTGCCAGCGGGGCTGGCTCCTACGAGCAGTACTTC
>TRBJ1-1|TRBV18|many|TRBD1
CASSRRQGSTEAFF
TGTGCCAGCTCACGTAGACAGGGGAGTACTGAAGCTTTCTTT
>TRBJ2-3|TRBV2|many|NA
CASSGVGDLRYTQYF
TGTGCCAGCAGTGGCGTCGGGGACTTACGGTATACGCAGTATTTT
>TRBJ2-7|TRBV30|few|NA
CAWSSDPTAKKSYEQYF
TGTGCCTGGAGCAGTGACCCGACTGCGAAAAAGTCCTACGAGCAGTACTTC
>TRBJ2-1|TRBV9|few|TRBD1
CASSGRDRFGEQFF
TGTGCCAGCAGCGGCCGGGACAGGTTTGGTGAGCAGTTCTTC
>TRBJ2-3|TRBV24-1|many|NA
CATSDPSGNAGDTQYF
TGTGCCACCAGTGACCCCAGTGGCAACGCAGGGGATACGCAGTATTTT
>TRBJ2-1|TRBV24-1|many|NA
CATSDFYAGTYNEQFF
TGTGCCACCAGTGATTTTTACGCGGGGACTTACAATGAGCAGTTCTTC
>TRBJ2-7|TRBV18|many|TRBD1
CASSPRDRGLTEQYF
TGTGCCAGCTCACCCCGGGACAGGGGGCTCACCGAGCAGTACTTC
>TRBJ2-7|TRBV28|many|NA
CASTQTHDEQYF
TGTGCCAGCACTCAAACTCACGACGAGCAGTACTTC
>TRBJ1-1|TRBV12-3/TRBV12-4|many|NA
CASSTTGKNTEAFF
TGTGCCAGCAGTACTACAGGGAAGAACACTGAAGCTTTCTTT
>TRBJ2-1|TRBV2|many|NA
CASSEFLDNEQFF
TGTGCCAGCAGTGAATTTCTGGACAATGAGCAGTTCTTC
>TRBJ1-3|TRBV7-8|many|NA
CASSPQSGTSGNTIYF
TGTGCCAGCAGCCCCCAATCGGGCACTTCGGGAAACACCATATATTTT
>TRBJ1-1|TRBV7-9|many|TRBD1
CASSFGTAEAFF
TGTGCCAGCAGCTTTGGGACAGCTGAAGCTTTCTTT